These T cell receptor beta chains were read from a single sample in a study of metastatic and nonmetastatic thyroid tumors. TCRdb re-analyzed the PCR reads through MiXCR. Among about 18,000 clones listed, less than 40% were seen once. Sequencing was done on a sample of tumor tissue. The receptors originated from a male donor with papillary thyroid cancer or a benign thyroid nodule (not recorded which). Some clones in this sample may be carry-over from other donors' samples. The CDR3 runs from the conserved cysteine through the conserved F or W. For some rows the clone size is stated as once, few or many, or as a class when expanded; others skip it.

J gene: TRBJ1-2; V gene: TRBV20-1; clone size: -; CDR3 protein: CSASMVSGYGYTF
J gene: TRBJ1-1; V gene: TRBV12-3/TRBV12-4; clone size: few; CDR3 protein: CASSPHLSSGGAFF
J gene: TRBJ1-6; V gene: TRBV30; clone size: once; CDR3 protein: CAWSVGASRSPLHF
J gene: TRBJ1-4; V gene: TRBV20-1; clone size: medium-sized; CDR3 protein: CSARGVAGREEKLFF
J gene: TRBJ2-7; V gene: TRBV6-6; clone size: few; CDR3 protein: CASSYVGGGAYEQYF
J gene: TRBJ2-7; V gene: TRBV6-2/TRBV6-3; clone size: few; CDR3 protein: CASKSKNFDREQYF
J gene: TRBJ1-3; V gene: TRBV6-1; clone size: few; CDR3 protein: CASSGASSGNTIYF
J gene: TRBJ2-2; V gene: TRBV7-2; clone size: many; CDR3 protein: CASSFLPGLGPGELFF
J gene: TRBJ2-3; V gene: TRBV9; clone size: -; CDR3 protein: CASSVVTRGGADTQYF
J gene: TRBJ1-2; V gene: TRBV5-1; clone size: once; CDR3 protein: CASSLWGGDGYTF